One and the same sample provided the 30 T cell receptor beta chains below, sequenced in a study of shared clonotypes between healthy human individuals. The repertoire was sequenced with immunoSEQ multiplex PCR; TCRdb's copy has only in-frame clones and lacks some. The sample lists about 79,000 clones, 62% occurring once. Sequenced material: memory CD8+ T cells sorted from blood. The subset: CD45RO+ cells pooled with CCR7-negative TemRA cells. Every receptor here comes from a man aged 30 to 39 in good health.

This chain links TRBV9 with TRBJ2-1; 9 bases are a match to TRBD1. V gave up 2 bases and J gave up 10 bases; unmatched junction bases: 16. CDR3 length equals 17 residues. Per the germline V gene, CDR1 is SGDLS and CDR2 is YYNGEE. CDR3 sequence reads: CASSVDSGQGIRVEQFF. DNA of the CDR3: TGTGCCAGCAGCGTCGACTCCGGACAGGGGATTCGGGTGGAGCAGTTCTTC.

V usage is TRBV7-8 and J usage is TRBJ2-6; 12 bases map to TRBD1. V dropped 2 bases and J dropped 3; count of bases not matched to a gene: 5. Germline CDR1 is SGHVS and CDR2 is FQNEAQ. The CDR3 has 18 residues. CDR3 residues: CASSLSRDRGHGANVLTF. CDR3 bases: TGTGCCAGCAGCTTATCGCGGGACAGGGGGCATGGGGCCAACGTCCTGACTTTC.

This clone has more than one count but fewer than ten. The chain uses TRBV9 and TRBJ2-3; D is undetermined. Trimming took 4 bases from V and 5 from J, leaving 14 bases between them. The CDR3 length is 14 residues. Germline V gives CDR1 SGDLS, CDR2 YYNGEE. CDR3 residues: CASSPRAMVDTQYF. CDR3 nucleotide sequence: TGTGCCAGCAGCCCTAGAGCCATGGTAGATACGCAGTATTTT.

Only a few counts were recorded for this clone. This chain joins TRBV7-3 and TRBJ2-7; D could derive from TRBD1 or TRBD2 (5 bases each). Germline V gene sequence: CDR1 SGHTA, CDR2 FQGTGA. V dropped 5 bases and J dropped 6 bases, with 14 bases sitting between them. This CDR3 comprises 13 residues. The CDR3 reads CASSPGTGLEQYF. CDR3 DNA: TGTGCCAGCAGCCCCGGGACCGGCCTCGAGCAGTACTTC.

The gene calls are TRBV28 and TRBJ1-2; 9 bases fit TRBD1. Germline V gene data show CDR1 as MDHEN and CDR2 as SYDVKM. The trim removed 6 bases at V and 8 bases at J, leaving 7 bases unmatched. The length of the CDR3 is 13 residues. The CDR3 is CASSTQGAEGYTF. As DNA, the CDR3 is TGTGCCAGCAGCACACAGGGGGCCGAAGGCTACACCTTC.

This clone turned up a few times. This sequence joins TRBV5-1 and TRBJ1-3, with a weak D call TRBD1 (5 bases). The CDR3 sequence is 16 residues long. Germline assignment: CDR1 SGHRS and CDR2 YFSETQ. Deletions cut 0 bases from V and 7 bases from J, with 17 bases between. The CDR3 reads CASSLGDSHARNTIYF. CDR3 sequence (DNA): TGCGCCAGCAGCTTGGGGGACTCCCATGCTAGGAACACCATATATTTT.

The chain employs TRBV28 and TRBJ2-2; 12 bases are a match to TRBD2. Germline V gene sequence: CDR1 MDHEN, CDR2 SYDVKM. The length of the CDR3 is 15 residues. V was pared by 3 bases and J by 7 bases, with 3 bases of the junction left unmatched. CDR3 residues: CASSFLAGGLGELFF. DNA for the CDR3: TGTGCCAGCAGTTTTCTAGCGGGAGGGCTCGGGGAGCTGTTTTTT.

Remarks on this clone: At the DNA level, this CDR3 is encoded by other sequences in the same sample as well. The V gene is TRBV10-2, the J gene TRBJ2-7; D call uncertain. The CDR3 is made up of 12 amino acids. V was shortened by 2 bases and J by 0 bases, with 2 bases between the two germline ends. Germline assignment: CDR1 WSHSY and CDR2 SAAADI. The chain's CDR3 is CASSESSYEQYF. The CDR3 nucleotides are TGCGCCAGCAGTGAGAGCTCCTACGAGCAGTACTTC.

The chain has TRBV27 and TRBJ2-2, with a weak D call TRBD1 (5 bases). Germline V CDR1 and CDR2: MNHEY, SMNVEV (reference sequence). V was clipped by 7 bases and J by 5 bases, with 14 bases between them. The CDR3 spans 14 residues. The DNA of the CDR3 is TGTGCCAGCAAGGGGTACCCGGTAACCGGGGAGCTGTTTTTT. Protein product: CASKGYPVTGELFF.

The rearrangement uses TRBV7-9 and TRBJ2-5, with TRBD2 matching 14 bases. J lost 5 bases, V lost 5 bases, and 16 bases had no gene match. Germline-derived CDR1 and CDR2 are SEHNR and FQNEAQ (reference sequence). This CDR3 has 19 amino acids. The CDR3 sequence is CASSPYPETSGRAGETQYF. The DNA for the CDR3 is TGTGCCAGCAGCCCCTACCCAGAGACTAGCGGGAGGGCCGGGGAGACCCAGTACTTC.

The chain is built from TRBV5-6 and TRBJ1-1; D uncertain. From germline, CDR1 is SGHDT and CDR2 YYEEEE. The CDR3 length is 14 residues. Trimming cost V 0 bases and J 0 bases, with 6 bases left between them. CDR3 DNA: TGTGCCAGCAGCTTGGGCTTAGTGAACACTGAAGCTTTCTTT. Encoded protein: CASSLGLVNTEAFF.

J is TRBJ2-5 and V is TRBV14; 9 bases align to TRBD2. V lost 4 bases and J lost 4; bases outside the gene matches: 4. The CDR3 length is 14 residues. Germline loops: CDR1 SGHDN, CDR2 FVKESK. CDR3 sequence reads: CASSLLAGRETQYF. As DNA, the CDR3 is TGTGCCAGCAGCCTCCTAGCGGGACGAGAGACCCAGTACTTC. Combining the CDR3 with reference TRBV14 and TRBJ2-5 gives the whole variable domain EAGVTQFPSHSVIEKGQTVTLRCDPISGHDNLYWYRRVMGKEIKFLLHFVKESKQDESGMPNNRFLAERTGGTYSTLKVQPAELEDSGVYFCASSLLAGRETQYFGPGTRLLVL.

The chain carries TRBV6-5 and TRBJ2-1, with a weak D call TRBD1 (5 bases). The V end was cut by 8 bases, the J end by 8 bases, with 13 bases between. The length of the CDR3 is 12 residues. The germline V gene encodes CDR1 MNHEY and CDR2 SVGAGI. CDR3 nucleotide sequence: TGTGCCAGCGGATCTGCAGGGCATGAGCAGTTCTTC. Translated: CASGSAGHEQFF.

This clone was picked up many times. The chain links TRBV28 to TRBJ2-7; 7 bases line up with TRBD2. With 5 bases clipped from V and 0 bases from J, the junction kept 4 bases outside the gene matches. The CDR3 has 14 amino acids. Germline V gene sequence: CDR1 MDHEN, CDR2 SYDVKM. The CDR3 protein is CASSPPSGSYEQYF. The CDR3 nucleotides are TGTGCCAGCAGTCCGCCTAGCGGCTCCTACGAGCAGTACTTC.

The rearrangement joins TRBV4-2 to TRBJ2-1; D is perhaps TRBD1 or TRBD2 (7 bases each). CDR3 length equals 16 residues. The germline V gene encodes CDR1 LGHNA and CDR2 YNFKEQ. V was pared by 5 bases and J by 4 bases, with 18 bases between. In DNA, the CDR3 is TGTGCCAGCAGCAGACAGGGATCCGGGGGGTACAATGAGCAGTTCTTC. The encoded protein is CASSRQGSGGYNEQFF.

J is TRBJ2-1 and V is TRBV29-1; TRBD1 or TRBD2 may be the D gene (5 bases each). The CDR3 loop spans 16 amino acids. V gave up 2 bases and J gave up 1 base, with 15 bases separating them. In germline, CDR1 is SQVTM, CDR2 ANQGSEA. The CDR3 region has the DNA TGCAGCGTTGAATACCGGGACCGCTTTTCCTACAATGAGCAGTTCTTC. Protein sequence: CSVEYRDRFSYNEQFF.

This chain uses TRBV9 with TRBJ2-7; perhaps TRBD2 as D (7 bases). CDR3 length: 13 residues. Germline V gene sequence: CDR1 SGDLS, CDR2 YYNGEE. Trimming cost V 4 bases and J 5 bases, with 13 bases left between them. The CDR3 sequence: CASSQGRGDEQYF. The DNA of the CDR3 is TGTGCCAGCAGCCAGGGGAGGGGGGACGAGCAGTACTTC.

The chain couples TRBV27 to TRBJ2-7, with D tentatively TRBD2 (6 bases). Between the trimmed V and J ends, which lost 10 bases and 1 base, there was a span of 26 bases. The CDR3 spans 17 residues. The V gene's germline CDR1 is MNHEY and CDR2 SMNVEV (reference sequence). The CDR3 reads CATGRAGLKKGSYEQYF. The CDR3 bases are TGTGCCACAGGCCGCGCGGGACTCAAAAAGGGGTCCTACGAGCAGTACTTC.

This rearrangement joins TRBV5-6 to TRBJ1-2; 9 bases map to TRBD1. The CDR3 is made up of 14 amino acids. After removal of 4 bases from V and 4 bases from J, the junction contained 5 bases not matched to a gene. CDR1 and CDR2 (germline): SGHDT, YYEEEE. The CDR3 DNA reads as TGTGCCAGCAGCCGGGAGGGACAGGGCTATGGCTACACCTTC. Amino acids: CASSREGQGYGYTF.

V and J are TRBV9 and TRBJ2-7; unclear D gene. CDR1 is SGDLS, CDR2 YYNGEE, per germline. V gave up 3 bases and J gave up 2 bases, with 12 bases separating them. The CDR3 is 14 amino acids. The CDR3 sequence is CASSAAEGPYEQYF. DNA for the CDR3: TGTGCCAGCAGCGCGGCCGAAGGGCCCTACGAGCAGTACTTC.

This chain uses TRBV5-1 with TRBJ2-5, with a tentative D call TRBD2 (5 bases). CDR1 SGHRS and CDR2 YFSETQ come from the germline V gene. The CDR3 covers 14 residues. The V gene lost 2 bases and the J gene lost 5 bases, with 13 bases spanning the gap. The CDR3 protein is CASSFERVSETQYF. The CDR3 DNA reads TGCGCCAGCAGCTTTGAGAGGGTATCCGAGACCCAGTACTTC.

The chain recombines TRBV4-3 with TRBJ2-6; D is ambiguous. V was cut by 0 bases and J by 0 bases, with 6 bases left in between. CDR3 size: 16 residues. Germline V gives CDR1 LGHNA, CDR2 YSLEER. The CDR3 reads CASSQDHSSGANVLTF. Written as DNA, the CDR3 is TGCGCCAGCAGCCAAGATCACAGCTCTGGGGCCAACGTCCTGACTTTC.

The genes are TRBV28 and TRBJ2-7; tentative D call: TRBD1 (5 bases). Germline values: CDR1 MDHEN, CDR2 SYDVKM. The CDR3 extends over 15 amino acids. Trimming cost V 1 base and J 0 bases, with 10 bases left between them. The CDR3 DNA is TGTGCCAGCAGTTTATTGGGGCACCGCTCCTACGAGCAGTACTTC. Its protein product is CASSLLGHRSYEQYF.

This clone was found a few times. The chain has TRBV27 and TRBJ2-7; D is possibly TRBD2 (5 bases). Trimming removed 6 bases at V and 4 bases at J, with 16 bases between. This CDR3 region has 14 residues. CDR1 and CDR2 (germline): MNHEY, SMNVEV (reference sequence). CDR3 residues: CASSQGTRVYEQYF. CDR3 nucleotides: TGTGCCAGCAGCCAAGGAACTAGGGTTTACGAGCAGTACTTC.

This rearrangement joins TRBV11-2 to TRBJ2-1, with a possible D match to TRBD1 (5 bases). Germline CDR1 SGHAT, CDR2 FQNNGV. The CDR3 has 17 amino acids. Trimming removed 0 bases from V and 2 bases from J, with 14 bases in between. CDR3 in DNA: TGTGCCAGCAGCTTAGAGGGTTGGACGGACACCTACAATGAGCAGTTCTTC. This codes for CASSLEGWTDTYNEQFF.

The gene calls are TRBV7-6 and TRBJ1-4; 9 bases are shared with TRBD1. The germline V gene has CDR1 SGHVS and CDR2 FNYEAQ. This CDR3 contains 18 residues. V lost 0 bases and J lost 10; bases outside the gene matches: 15. The chain's CDR3 is CASSLAVGQGLAAPKLFF. The CDR3 DNA follows: TGTGCCAGCAGCTTAGCGGTGGGACAGGGTCTTGCAGCGCCAAAACTGTTTTTT.

This clone was detected only a few times. The V and J genes are TRBV7-8 and TRBJ1-1; D ambiguous. CDR3 length equals 14 residues. V was clipped by 1 base and J by 2 bases, with 8 bases between them. CDR1 SGHVS and CDR2 FQNEAQ come from the germline V gene. The CDR3 protein is CASSLGVGNTEAFF. Here the CDR3 DNA reads TGTGCCAGCAGCTTAGGGGTTGGAAACACTGAAGCTTTCTTT.

This chain links TRBV5-6 with TRBJ2-7, with D possibly TRBD1 on 6 matching bases. The CDR3 has 16 residues. Germline V gene data show CDR1 as SGHDT and CDR2 as YYEEEE. V was clipped by 0 bases and J by 0 bases, with 13 bases between them. CDR3 residues: CASSLEPGHSSYEQYF. CDR3 DNA: TGTGCCAGCAGCTTGGAGCCGGGACACAGCTCCTACGAGCAGTACTTC.

This clone was picked up many times. Other DNA sequences in the sample encode the same CDR3. The chain uses TRBV6-6 and TRBJ1-1; no clear D. CDR1 and CDR2 from the germline V gene are MNHNY and SVGAGI (reference sequence). The CDR3 runs to 13 residues. V was pared by 4 bases and J by 5 bases, with 11 bases between. The CDR3 DNA sequence: TGTGCCAGCAGTTTCCTTCCCGGAACTGAAGCTTTCTTT. Its translation is CASSFLPGTEAFF.

Regarding this clone: This clone may be a read error of a much larger clone one base away. The CDR3 coding sequence is TGTGCCAGCAGTGAAGGGACTAGCGGCTACAATGAGCAGTTCTTC. Amino acids: CASSEGTSGYNEQFF. The chain links TRBV6-4 to TRBJ2-1; 11 bases map to TRBD2. The CDR3 contains 15 residues. Germline assignment: CDR1 MRHNA and CDR2 SNTAGT. Unmatched junction bases numbered 1, after V lost 3 bases and J lost 3 bases.